A selection of T cell receptor beta chains follows, all from one sample in a study of T cell changes during pregnancy in multiple sclerosis. The method was immunoSEQ multiplex PCR; TCRdb's version includes in-frame clones alone and lacks a portion of them. This sample yields around 80,000 clones, of which under 95% are seen a single time; 2.6% belongs to the top ten. This specimen was peripheral blood, taken before pregnancy. The source is a female donor with multiple sclerosis, enrolled in a pregnancy study. Each CDR3 is given with its conserved first and last residue. The D gene is left open where the match is weak. The size entry is marked missing in some rows and otherwise reads once, few, many or a size class.

>.|TRBJ2-1|TRBD2|TRBV7-7
TGTGCTAGCAGCTCGATGACTAGCGGGATTGCAGGCGAGCAGTTCTTC
CASSSMTSGIAGEQFF
>.|TRBJ1-1|TRBD1|TRBV27
TGTGCCGGCGAACAGGGGGCGAGTTACACTGAAGCTTTCTTT
CAGEQGASYTEAFF
>.|TRBJ1-5|TRBD1|TRBV14
TGTGCCAGCAGCCTGAGGGATCCGGGACAGGAGGGCAATCAGCCCCAGCATTTT
CASSLRDPGQEGNQPQHF
>.|TRBJ1-3|.|TRBV12-2
TGTGCAAGTCGCTTAGCGTCCCCCGGGACAGGGAGTGGAAACACCATATATTTT
CASRLASPGTGSGNTIYF
>once|TRBJ1-1|.|TRBV5-1
TGCGCCAGCAGCGCGGAAGCCGTCAGGGGAGCTTTCTTT
CASSAEAVRGAFF
>few|TRBJ1-2|.|TRBV7-9
TGTGCCAGCAGCTCCCCCACGGGCTATGGCTACACCTTC
CASSSPTGYGYTF
>.|TRBJ2-7|TRBD1|TRBV5-8
TGTGCCAGCAGCTTGGGGCAGGGGGTTAGCGAGCAGTACTTC
CASSLGQGVSEQYF
>.|TRBJ1-2|TRBD1|TRBV6-6
TGTGCCAGCAGTTCCGGACAGGGGGTAGGCTACACCTTC
CASSSGQGVGYTF
>.|TRBJ2-5|.|TRBV7-7
TGTGCTAGCAGCCCAGCGGGCCAGTCGGAGACCCAGTACTTC
CASSPAGQSETQYF
>.|TRBJ2-5|TRBD1|TRBV29-1
TGCAGCGTTGGGACAGGGGGATTGGGAGAGACCCAGTACTTC
CSVGTGGLGETQYF
>.|TRBJ2-7|.|TRBV5-5
TGTGCCAGCAGCTTGGAGCCAGGTTCCTACGAGCAGTACTTC
CASSLEPGSYEQYF
>.|TRBJ2-7|TRBD2|TRBV19
TGTGCCAGTAGGAAGACGGGAGGGCTACACGAGCAGTACTTC
CASRKTGGLHEQYF
>.|TRBJ1-2|.|TRBV5-1
TGCGCCAGCAGCTTTGACGTGCGGCAGCCTACGAATAACTATGGCTACACCTTC
CASSFDVRQPTNNYGYTF
>once|TRBJ2-3|TRBD1|TRBV4-1
TGCGCCAGCAGCCAAGGGACAGGGAAGTTCGATACGCAGTATTTT
CASSQGTGKFDTQYF
>.|TRBJ1-2|.|TRBV7-2
TGTGCCAGCAGCCAAAACAGAGTTAACTATGGCTACACCTTC
CASSQNRVNYGYTF
>many|TRBJ1-2|.|TRBV27
TGTGCCAGCAGTTTCGAGGGTAACTATGGCTACACCTTC
CASSFEGNYGYTF
>.|TRBJ2-7|TRBD1|TRBV10-1
TGCGCCAGCAGTGAGAGACAGGGGGCGCTGGAGCAGTACTTC
CASSERQGALEQYF
>.|TRBJ2-5|.|TRBV18
TGTGCCAGCGGACAGAAAGAGACCCAGTACTTC
CASGQKETQYF
>.|TRBJ2-5|.|TRBV27
TGTGCCAGCAGTTCCACCGCAAACAGCCAAGAGACCCAGTACTTC
CASSSTANSQETQYF
>once|TRBJ1-2|TRBD1|TRBV29-1
TGCAGCGTCGCAGGACAGGGGAATGGCTACACCTTC
CSVAGQGNGYTF
>.|TRBJ2-7|TRBD1|TRBV5-1
TGCGCCAGCAGCCCGGGGAACAGGGGCCGCGAGCAGTACTTC
CASSPGNRGREQYF
>.|TRBJ2-1|.|TRBV28
TGTGCCAGCAGTTTATTAATCCCCGGCAATGAGCAGTTCTTC
CASSLLIPGNEQFF
>.|TRBJ1-4|TRBD1|TRBV4-1
TGCGCCAGCAGCGCTGTCGGACAGGGGGCGAGGGAAAAACTGTTTTTT
CASSAVGQGAREKLFF
>.|TRBJ2-3|TRBD2|TRBV6-5
TGTGCCAGCAGTTACGGGGGGAGGGCCGCAGATACGCAGTATTTT
CASSYGGRAADTQYF
>.|TRBJ2-3|.|TRBV5-1
TGCGCCAGCAGCTTGGGAGGTGGGACTAGCACAGATACGCAGTATTTT
CASSLGGGTSTDTQYF
>.|TRBJ2-1|TRBD1|TRBV7-7
TGTGCTAGCAGCTTAGATCACAGGGGAGAGCAGTTCTTC
CASSLDHRGEQFF
>few|TRBJ2-7|TRBD2|TRBV10-3
TGTGCCACGACCGGCAGGACTAGCGGGCTGGGGGAGCAGTACTTC
CATTGRTSGLGEQYF
>once|TRBJ2-7|.|TRBV11-3
TGTGCCAGCAGCTTAGATCTCCCGGGTGAGCAGTACTTC
CASSLDLPGEQYF
>.|TRBJ2-3|TRBD1|TRBV9
TGTGCCAGCAGCGCCAGGGACAGGGGGATCTCAGATACGCAGTATTTT
CASSARDRGISDTQYF